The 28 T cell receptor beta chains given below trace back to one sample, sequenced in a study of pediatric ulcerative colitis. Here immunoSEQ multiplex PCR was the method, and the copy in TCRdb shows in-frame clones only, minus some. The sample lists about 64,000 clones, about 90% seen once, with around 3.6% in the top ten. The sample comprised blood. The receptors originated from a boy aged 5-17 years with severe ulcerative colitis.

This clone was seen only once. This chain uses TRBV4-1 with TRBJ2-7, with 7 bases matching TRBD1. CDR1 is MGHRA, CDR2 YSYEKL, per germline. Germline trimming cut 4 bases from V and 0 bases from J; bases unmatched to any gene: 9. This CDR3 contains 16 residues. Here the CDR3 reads CASSPSPGQISYEQYF. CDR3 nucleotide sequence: TGCGCCAGCAGCCCCTCCCCGGGACAGATCTCCTACGAGCAGTACTTC.

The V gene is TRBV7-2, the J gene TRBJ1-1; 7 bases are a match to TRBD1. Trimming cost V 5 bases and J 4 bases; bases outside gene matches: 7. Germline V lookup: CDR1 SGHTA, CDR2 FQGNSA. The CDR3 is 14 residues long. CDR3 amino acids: CASSPPDRATEAFF. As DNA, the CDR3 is TGTGCCAGCAGCCCACCAGACAGGGCCACTGAAGCTTTCTTT.

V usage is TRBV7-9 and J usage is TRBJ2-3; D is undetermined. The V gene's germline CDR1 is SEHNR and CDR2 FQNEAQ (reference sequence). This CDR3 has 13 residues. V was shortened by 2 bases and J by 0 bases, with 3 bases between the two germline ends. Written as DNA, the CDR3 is TGTGCCAGCAGCTTACCAAGCACAGATACGCAGTATTTT. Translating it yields CASSLPSTDTQYF. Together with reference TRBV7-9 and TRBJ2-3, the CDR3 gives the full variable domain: DTGVSQNPRHKITKRGQNVTFRCDPISEHNRLYWYRQTLGQGPEFLTYFQNEAQLEKSRLLSDRFSAERPKGSFSTLEIQRTEQGDSAMYLCASSLPSTDTQYFGPGTRLTVL.

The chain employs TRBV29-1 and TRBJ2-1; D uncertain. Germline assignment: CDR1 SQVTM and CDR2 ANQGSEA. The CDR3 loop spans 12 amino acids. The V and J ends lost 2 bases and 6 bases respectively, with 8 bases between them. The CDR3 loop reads CSVEISVNEQFF. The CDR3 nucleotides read TGCAGCGTTGAAATATCGGTCAATGAGCAGTTCTTC.

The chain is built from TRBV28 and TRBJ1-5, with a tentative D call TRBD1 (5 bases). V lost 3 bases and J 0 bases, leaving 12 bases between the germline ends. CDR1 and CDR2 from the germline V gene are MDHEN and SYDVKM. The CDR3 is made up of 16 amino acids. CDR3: CASSFGRRGSNQPQHF. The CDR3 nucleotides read TGTGCCAGCAGTTTCGGGAGAAGGGGTAGCAATCAGCCCCAGCATTTT.

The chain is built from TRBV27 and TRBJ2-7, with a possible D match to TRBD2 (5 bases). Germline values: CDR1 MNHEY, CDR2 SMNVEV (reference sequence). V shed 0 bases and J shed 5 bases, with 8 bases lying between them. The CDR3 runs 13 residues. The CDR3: CASSLSSGNEQYF. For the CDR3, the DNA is TGTGCCAGCAGTTTATCGTCCGGGAACGAGCAGTACTTC.

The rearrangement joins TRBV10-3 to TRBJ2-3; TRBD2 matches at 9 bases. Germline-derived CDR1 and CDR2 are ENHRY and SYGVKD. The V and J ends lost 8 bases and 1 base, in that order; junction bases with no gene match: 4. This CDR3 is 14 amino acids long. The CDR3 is CAIAGGGGTDTQYF. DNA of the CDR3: TGTGCCATCGCGGGAGGGGGGGGCACAGATACGCAGTATTTT.

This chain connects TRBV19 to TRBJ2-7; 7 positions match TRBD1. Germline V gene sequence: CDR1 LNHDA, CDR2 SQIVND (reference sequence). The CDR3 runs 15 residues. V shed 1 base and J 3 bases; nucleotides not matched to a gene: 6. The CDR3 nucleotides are TGTGCCAGTAGTATAGCTGGACAGGCGGTCTACGAGCAGTACTTC. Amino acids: CASSIAGQAVYEQYF. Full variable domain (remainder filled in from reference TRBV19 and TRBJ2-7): DGGITQSPKYLFRKEGQNVTLSCEQNLNHDAMYWYRQDPGQGLRLIYYSQIVNDFQKGDIAEGYSVSREKKESFPLTVTSAQKNPTAFYLCASSIAGQAVYEQYFGPGTRLTVT.

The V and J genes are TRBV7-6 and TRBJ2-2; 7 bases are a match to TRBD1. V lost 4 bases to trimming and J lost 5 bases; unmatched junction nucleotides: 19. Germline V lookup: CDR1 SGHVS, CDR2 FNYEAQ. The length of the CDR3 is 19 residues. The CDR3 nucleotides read TGTGCCAGCAGCTACCGGCCTACCACCTCGACAGGGAATACCGGGGAGCTGTTTTTT. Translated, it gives CASSYRPTTSTGNTGELFF.

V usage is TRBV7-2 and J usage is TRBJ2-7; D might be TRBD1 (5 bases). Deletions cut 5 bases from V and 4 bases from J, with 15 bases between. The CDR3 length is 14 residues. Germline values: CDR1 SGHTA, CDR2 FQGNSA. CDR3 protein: CASSPIQEGYEQYF. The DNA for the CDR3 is TGTGCCAGCAGCCCCATACAGGAAGGATACGAGCAGTACTTC. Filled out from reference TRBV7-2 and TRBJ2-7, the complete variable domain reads GAGVSQSPSNKVTEKGKDVELRCDPISGHTALYWYRQSLGQGLEFLIYFQGNSAPDKSGLPSDRFSAERTGGSVSTLTIQRTQQEDSAVYLCASSPIQEGYEQYFGPGTRLTVT.

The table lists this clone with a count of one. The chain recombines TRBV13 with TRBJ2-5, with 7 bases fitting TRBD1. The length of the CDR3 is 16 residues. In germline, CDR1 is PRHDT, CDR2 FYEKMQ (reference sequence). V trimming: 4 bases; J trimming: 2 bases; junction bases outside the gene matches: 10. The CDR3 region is CASSSRTGVEQETQYF. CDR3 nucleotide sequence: TGTGCCAGCAGCTCCCGGACAGGAGTCGAACAAGAGACCCAGTACTTC.

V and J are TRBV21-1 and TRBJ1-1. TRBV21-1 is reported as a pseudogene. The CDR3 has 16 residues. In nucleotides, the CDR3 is TGTGCCAGCAGCAAATCCCGGGGGGAGGGAAACACTGAAGCTTTCTTT. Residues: CASSKSRGEGNTEAFF.

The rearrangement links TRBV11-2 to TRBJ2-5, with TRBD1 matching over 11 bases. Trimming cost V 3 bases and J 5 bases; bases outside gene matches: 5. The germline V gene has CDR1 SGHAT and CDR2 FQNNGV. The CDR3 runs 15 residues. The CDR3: CASSFGTGGWETQYF. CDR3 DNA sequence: TGTGCCAGCAGCTTTGGGACAGGGGGTTGGGAGACCCAGTACTTC.

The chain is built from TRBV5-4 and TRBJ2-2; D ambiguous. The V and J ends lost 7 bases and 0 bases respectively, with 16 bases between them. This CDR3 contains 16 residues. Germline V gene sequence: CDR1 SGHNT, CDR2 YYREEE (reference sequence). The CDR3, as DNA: TGTGCCAGCTACTCCGAGGTGTCCGCGAACACCGGGGAGCTGTTTTTT. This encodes CASYSEVSANTGELFF.

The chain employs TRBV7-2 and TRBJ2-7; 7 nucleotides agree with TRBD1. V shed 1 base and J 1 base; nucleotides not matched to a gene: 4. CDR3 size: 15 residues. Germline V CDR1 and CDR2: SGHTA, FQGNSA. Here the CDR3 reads CASSLDADRSYEQYF. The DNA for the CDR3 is TGTGCCAGCAGCTTAGATGCGGACAGGTCCTACGAGCAGTACTTC.

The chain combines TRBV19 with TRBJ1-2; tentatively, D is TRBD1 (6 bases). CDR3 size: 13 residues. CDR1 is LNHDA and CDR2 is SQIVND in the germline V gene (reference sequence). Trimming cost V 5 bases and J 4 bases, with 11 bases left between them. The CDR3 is CASSREGGYGYTF. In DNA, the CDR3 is TGTGCCAGTAGTCGGGAAGGGGGCTATGGCTACACCTTC.

CDR3 sequence reads: CASSVTTGDEQYF. Here the CDR3 DNA reads TGTGCCAGCAGCGTAACAACAGGGGACGAGCAGTACTTC. The chain is built from TRBV9 and TRBJ2-7; 7 nucleotides agree with TRBD1. From germline, CDR1 is SGDLS and CDR2 YYNGEE. This CDR3 region has 13 residues. The V and J ends lost 1 base and 5 bases, in that order; junction bases with no gene match: 3.

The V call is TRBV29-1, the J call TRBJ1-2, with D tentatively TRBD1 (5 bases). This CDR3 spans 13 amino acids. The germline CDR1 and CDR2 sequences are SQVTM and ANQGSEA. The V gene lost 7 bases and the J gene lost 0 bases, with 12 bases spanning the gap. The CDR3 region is CSGTLGPNYGYTF. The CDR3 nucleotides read TGCAGCGGGACACTAGGACCTAACTATGGCTACACCTTC.

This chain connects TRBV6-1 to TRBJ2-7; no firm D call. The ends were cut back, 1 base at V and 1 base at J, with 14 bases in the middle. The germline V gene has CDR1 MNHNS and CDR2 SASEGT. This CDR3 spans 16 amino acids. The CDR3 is CASSEDLATTSYEQYF. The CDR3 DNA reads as TGTGCCAGCAGTGAAGACTTGGCCACGACTTCCTACGAGCAGTACTTC.

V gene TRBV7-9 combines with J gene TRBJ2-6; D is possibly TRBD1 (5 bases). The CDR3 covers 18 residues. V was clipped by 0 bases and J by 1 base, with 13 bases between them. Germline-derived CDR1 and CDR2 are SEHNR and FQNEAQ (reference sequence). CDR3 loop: CASSLAKGLRSGANVLTF. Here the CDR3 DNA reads TGTGCCAGCAGCTTAGCAAAGGGGCTCAGGTCTGGGGCCAACGTCCTGACTTTC. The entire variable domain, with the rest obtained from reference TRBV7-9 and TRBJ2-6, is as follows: DTGVSQNPRHKITKRGQNVTFRCDPISEHNRLYWYRQTLGQGPEFLTYFQNEAQLEKSRLLSDRFSAERPKGSFSTLEIQRTEQGDSAMYLCASSLAKGLRSGANVLTFGAGSRLTVL.

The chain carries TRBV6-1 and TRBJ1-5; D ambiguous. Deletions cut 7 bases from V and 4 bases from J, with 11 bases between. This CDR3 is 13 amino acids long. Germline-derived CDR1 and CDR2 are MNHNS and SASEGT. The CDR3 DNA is TGTGCCAGCACTTCGGGCGGTAATCAGCCCCAGCATTTT. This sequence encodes CASTSGGNQPQHF.

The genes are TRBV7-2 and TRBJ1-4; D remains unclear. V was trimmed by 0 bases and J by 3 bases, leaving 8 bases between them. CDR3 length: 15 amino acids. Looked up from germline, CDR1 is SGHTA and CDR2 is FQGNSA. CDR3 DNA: TGTGCCAGCAGCTTAGCGCTTGGGGCTAATGAAAAACTGTTTTTT. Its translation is CASSLALGANEKLFF.

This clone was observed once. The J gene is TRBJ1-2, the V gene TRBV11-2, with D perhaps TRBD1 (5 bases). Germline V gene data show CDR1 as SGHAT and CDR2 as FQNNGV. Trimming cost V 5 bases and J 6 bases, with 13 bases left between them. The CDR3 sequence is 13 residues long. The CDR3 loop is CASSPVRGDGYTF. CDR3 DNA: TGTGCCAGCAGCCCGGTGAGGGGCGATGGCTACACCTTC.

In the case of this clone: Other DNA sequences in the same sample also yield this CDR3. CDR3 sequence: CASSYTTSGKADTQYF. The DNA of the CDR3 is TGTGCCAGCAGTTACACGACTAGCGGGAAGGCAGATACGCAGTATTTT. The chain links TRBV6-5 to TRBJ2-3; 11 bases are a match to TRBD2. The CDR3 spans 16 residues. V was clipped by 2 bases and J by 4 bases; unmatched bases: 5. The germline V gene has CDR1 MNHEY and CDR2 SVGAGI.

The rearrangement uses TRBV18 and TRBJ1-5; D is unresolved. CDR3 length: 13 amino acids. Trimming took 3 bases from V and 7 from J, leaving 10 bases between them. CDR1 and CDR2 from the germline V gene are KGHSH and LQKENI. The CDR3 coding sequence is TGTGCCAGCTCACCCTCGGGGAACCAGCCCCAGCATTTT. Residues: CASSPSGNQPQHF.

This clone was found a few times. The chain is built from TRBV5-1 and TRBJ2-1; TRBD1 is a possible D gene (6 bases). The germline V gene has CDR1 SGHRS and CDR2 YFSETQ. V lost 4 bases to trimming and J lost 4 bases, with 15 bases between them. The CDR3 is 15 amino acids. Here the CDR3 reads CASSPEGQLYNEQFF. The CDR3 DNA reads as TGCGCCAGCAGCCCGGAAGGACAGCTTTACAATGAGCAGTTCTTC.

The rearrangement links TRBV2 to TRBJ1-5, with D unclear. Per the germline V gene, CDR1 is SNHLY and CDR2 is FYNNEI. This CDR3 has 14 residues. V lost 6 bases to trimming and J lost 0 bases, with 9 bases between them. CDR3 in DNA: TGTGCCAGCAGGAAAGGTCTTAGCAATCAGCCCCAGCATTTT. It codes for CASRKGLSNQPQHF.

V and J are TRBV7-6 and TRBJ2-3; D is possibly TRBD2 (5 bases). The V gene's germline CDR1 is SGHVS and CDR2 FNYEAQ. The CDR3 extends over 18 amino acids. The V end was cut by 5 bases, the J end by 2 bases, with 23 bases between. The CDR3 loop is CASSPLSYSKEDTDTQYF. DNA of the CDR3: TGTGCCAGCAGCCCCCTATCCTACTCAAAGGAGGACACAGATACGCAGTATTTT.